These 10 T cell receptor beta chains were all obtained from the same sample, sequenced in a study of blood T cell repertoires in COVID-19. Some clones are missing from TCRdb's copy, which holds only in-frame ones; the method was immunoSEQ multiplex PCR. Of some 300,000 clones in the sample, 85% to 90% were seen once. The sample taken for sequencing was PBMCs or T cells enriched from blood (not recorded which). All receptors come from a woman in her late teens or twenties with acute COVID-19.

The J gene is TRBJ2-1, the V gene TRBV15; a weak D match, TRBD2 (6 bases). Trimming cost V 0 bases and J 5 bases, with 14 bases left between them. Germline V gene lookup returns CDR1 LNHNV and CDR2 YYDKDF (reference sequence). The CDR3 consists of 16 residues. The CDR3 bases are TGTGCCACCAGCAGAGATAGGGACTTACAAAACAATGAGCAGTTCTTC. Protein product: CATSRDRDLQNNEQFF.

This clone was found once. V gene TRBV7-2 combines with J gene TRBJ2-2; no reliable D call. The CDR3 consists of 14 residues. CDR1 and CDR2 (germline): SGHTA, FQGNSA. Between the trimmed V and J ends, which lost 4 bases and 6 bases, there was a span of 12 bases. The CDR3 spells CASSSPRGPGELFF. The CDR3 DNA is TGTGCCAGCAGCTCCCCCCGCGGCCCCGGGGAGCTGTTTTTT.

DNA for the CDR3: TGTGCCAGCAGTGAAATTACAGCTACCTATAATTCACCCCTCCACTTT. Encoded protein: CASSEITATYNSPLHF. The chain employs TRBV6-1 and TRBJ1-6; D is unclear. The CDR3 length is 16 residues. Germline V gives CDR1 MNHNS, CDR2 SASEGT. Trimming took off 2 bases at V and 2 bases at J, with 10 bases between the two ends.

The chain joins TRBV28 to TRBJ1-1, with 8 bases aligning to TRBD1. The CDR3 has 13 amino acids. Germline loops: CDR1 MDHEN, CDR2 SYDVKM. V was pared by 5 bases and J by 6 bases, with 5 bases of the junction left unmatched. The CDR3 DNA sequence: TGTGCCAGCAGTCAGGGGGCCAGAGCTGAAGCTTTCTTT. It yields the protein CASSQGARAEAFF.

V is TRBV4-1 and J is TRBJ2-7; D possibly corresponds to TRBD2 (6 bases). The CDR3 sequence is 13 residues long. Germline values: CDR1 MGHRA, CDR2 YSYEKL. Deletions cut 4 bases from V and 6 bases from J, with 13 bases between. The CDR3 nucleotides read TGCGCCAGCAGCCCAGAGCGGGTCGGCGAGCAGTACTTC. Translating it yields CASSPERVGEQYF.

This chain uses TRBV24-1 with TRBJ2-2, with D perhaps matching TRBD2 (7 bases). Trimming removed 9 bases at V and 0 bases at J, with 16 bases between. The CDR3 extends over 16 amino acids. Germline lookup yields CDR1 KGHDR and CDR2 SFDVKD. The CDR3 DNA sequence: TGTGCCACCCAGAAGGGGAGGGGGGCGAACACCGGGGAGCTGTTTTTT. Translated: CATQKGRGANTGELFF.

The chain has TRBV19 and TRBJ2-1, with TRBD2 identical over 10 bases. Trimming cost V 7 bases and J 8 bases; bases outside gene matches: 2. Germline lookup yields CDR1 LNHDA and CDR2 SQIVND (reference sequence). The CDR3 contains 12 residues. CDR3 sequence reads: CASNGLADEQFF. CDR3 in DNA: TGTGCCAGTAATGGACTAGCGGATGAGCAGTTCTTC.

V usage is TRBV28 and J usage is TRBJ1-5, with D unclear. The CDR3 runs to 16 residues. Germline V gene lookup returns CDR1 MDHEN and CDR2 SYDVKM. Trimming stripped 4 bases from V and 0 bases from J, with 13 bases between. CDR3 nucleotide sequence: TGTGCCAGCAGTTACAGAGGGCCCTATAGCAATCAGCCCCAGCATTTT. Protein: CASSYRGPYSNQPQHF.

The rearrangement uses TRBV4-2 and TRBJ2-5; perhaps TRBD1 as D (6 bases). The CDR3 runs 14 residues. V lost 1 base and J lost 1, with 7 bases in between. Germline V gene data show CDR1 as LGHNA and CDR2 as YNFKEQ. CDR3: CASSQGTVQETQYF. CDR3 bases: TGTGCCAGCAGCCAAGGGACAGTCCAAGAGACCCAGTACTTC.

The genes are TRBV7-8 and TRBJ1-5; D not resolved. The germline CDR1 and CDR2 sequences are SGHVS and FQNEAQ. The V end was cut by 1 base, the J end by 7 bases, with 11 bases between. There are 14 residues in the CDR3. The CDR3 DNA is TGTGCCAGCAGCTTAGTTGCGGTCTCACAGCCCCAGCATTTT. It specifies CASSLVAVSQPQHF.